The 20 T cell receptor beta chains presented below share a single source sample, sequenced in a study of T cell changes during pregnancy in multiple sclerosis (dated by TCRdb to the late 2010s). The protocol used for the library was the immunoSEQ multiplex PCR assay. Held by TCRdb, this immuneACCESS table contains in-frame sequences only and omits some clones. Under half of the omission traces to an unresolved V gene where checked; the cause of the rest is unknown. The sample records fewer than 55,000 clones, approximately 92% of which are singletons. Jointly, the top ten make up 0.99% of the sample. The specimen was peripheral blood, collected after pregnancy. Every receptor here comes from a female donor with multiple sclerosis, enrolled in a pregnancy study.

J is TRBJ2-7 and V is TRBV6-6, with D perhaps matching TRBD2 (5 bases). CDR1 is MNHNY and CDR2 is SVGAGI in the germline V gene (reference sequence). The CDR3 is 13 residues long. The germline V and J ends were trimmed by 4 bases and 1 base, with 8 bases remaining between them. The CDR3 region has the DNA TGTGCCAGCAGTTTCCCGGGGTCCTACGAGCAGTACTTC. As protein: CASSFPGSYEQYF.

The chain couples TRBV7-2 to TRBJ2-7; perhaps TRBD1 as D (7 bases). CDR3 length: 15 amino acids. Trimming took off 1 base at V and 1 base at J, with 11 bases between the two ends. CDR1 is SGHTA, CDR2 FQGNSA, per germline. This CDR3 is CASSLGAGGSYEQYF. The CDR3 nucleotides read TGTGCCAGCAGCTTAGGGGCAGGGGGGTCCTACGAGCAGTACTTC.

The chain joins TRBV9 to TRBJ2-3; D is ambiguous. The CDR3 extends over 12 amino acids. Between the trimmed V and J ends, which lost 4 bases and 5 bases, there was a span of 8 bases. Germline V gives CDR1 SGDLS, CDR2 YYNGEE. The DNA for the CDR3 is TGTGCCAGCAGCTATCGGTTAGATACGCAGTATTTT. Its translation is CASSYRLDTQYF.

The rearrangement links TRBV11-3 to TRBJ2-7; D may be TRBD1 (5 bases). The CDR3 covers 13 residues. The germline V and J ends were trimmed by 3 bases and 3 bases, with 9 bases remaining between them. Germline CDR1 is SGHNT and CDR2 is YENEEA. This chain's CDR3 is CASSFNRNYEQYF. The CDR3, as DNA: TGTGCCAGCAGCTTTAACAGGAACTACGAGCAGTACTTC. Full variable domain (outside the CDR3, taken from reference TRBV11-3 and TRBJ2-7): EAGVVQSPRYKIIEKKQPVAFWCNPISGHNTLYWYLQNLGQGPELLIRYENEEAVDDSQLPKDRFSAERLKGVDSTLKIQPAELGDSAVYLCASSFNRNYEQYFGPGTRLTVT.

The V and J genes are TRBV4-1 and TRBJ1-2; 9 positions agree with TRBD1. Trimming took 5 bases from V and 4 from J; bases not matched to a gene: 8. Looked up from germline, CDR1 is MGHRA and CDR2 is YSYEKL. The CDR3 has 15 residues. Written as DNA, the CDR3 is TGCGCCAGCAGCGGACGACAGGGGGGCTTCTATGGCTACACCTTC. The encoded protein is CASSGRQGGFYGYTF.

V gene TRBV6-6 combines with J gene TRBJ1-6, with 7 bases matching TRBD1. The germline V gene has CDR1 MNHNY and CDR2 SVGAGI (reference sequence). This CDR3 comprises 15 residues. V dropped 3 bases and J dropped 5; count of bases not matched to a gene: 4. CDR3 sequence reads: CASSYYRGDNSPLHF. CDR3 nucleotides: TGTGCCAGCAGTTATTACAGGGGTGATAATTCACCCCTCCACTTT.

The V call is TRBV19, the J call TRBJ2-1; D is possibly TRBD2 (5 bases). Per the germline V gene, CDR1 is LNHDA and CDR2 is SQIVND (reference sequence). The CDR3 consists of 15 residues. The germline V and J ends were trimmed by 3 bases and 5 bases, with 14 bases remaining between them. CDR3 loop: CASSIRTPNNNEQFF. The CDR3 DNA reads as TGTGCCAGTAGTATTAGGACTCCCAATAACAATGAGCAGTTCTTC.

The V and J genes are TRBV6-5 and TRBJ1-1; 8 bases map to TRBD1. CDR1 is MNHEY, CDR2 SVGAGI, per germline. V shed 6 bases and J 5 bases; nucleotides not matched to a gene: 8. The CDR3 is 14 residues long. The CDR3 nucleotides are TGTGCCAGCAGGGGATCGACAGGGGTGACTGAAGCTTTCTTT. Translation: CASRGSTGVTEAFF.

The chain has TRBV18 and TRBJ2-7, with 8 bases that match TRBD1. The ends lost 0 bases at V and 10 bases at J; junction bases unmatched: 2. This CDR3 is built from 12 residues. Germline CDR1 and CDR2: KGHSH and LQKENI. This CDR3 reads CASSPPGQVQYF. In nucleotides, the CDR3 is TGTGCCAGCTCACCACCGGGACAGGTTCAGTACTTC.

This sequence joins TRBV27 and TRBJ2-5; D may be TRBD2 (5 bases). Looked up from germline, CDR1 is MNHEY and CDR2 is SMNVEV (reference sequence). CDR3 length: 13 residues. V lost 2 bases to trimming and J lost 4 bases, with 8 bases between them. CDR3 sequence reads: CASSLGGGETQYF. For the CDR3, the DNA is TGTGCCAGCAGTTTAGGAGGTGGAGAGACCCAGTACTTC.

This chain connects TRBV7-9 to TRBJ2-7, with TRBD2 matching over 7 bases. Germline V lookup: CDR1 SEHNR, CDR2 FQNEAQ (reference sequence). This CDR3 comprises 11 residues. The trim removed 7 bases at V and 4 bases at J, leaving 1 base unmatched. This CDR3 reads CASTGGYEQYF. The CDR3 region has the DNA TGTGCCAGCACCGGGGGGTACGAGCAGTACTTC.

V gene TRBV6-1 combines with J gene TRBJ1-1; 8 bases align to TRBD1. Losses at the gene ends were 5 bases for V and 2 bases for J; bases not matched to a gene: 4. This CDR3 has 14 amino acids. Per germline, CDR1 MNHNS and CDR2 SASEGT. CDR3 DNA: TGTGCCAGCAGTCTGGGACAGGTTAACACTGAAGCTTTCTTT. Translation gives CASSLGQVNTEAFF.

The V and J genes are TRBV2 and TRBJ1-6; 7 nucleotides line up with TRBD1. Unmatched junction bases numbered 2, after V lost 2 bases and J lost 7 bases. CDR1 and CDR2 (germline): SNHLY, FYNNEI. The CDR3 covers 14 residues. CDR3 sequence reads: CASSERQGNSPLHF. CDR3 sequence (DNA): TGTGCCAGCAGTGAACGACAGGGAAATTCACCCCTCCACTTT.

This clone occurred once. The chain uses TRBV5-1 and TRBJ2-1; 8 nucleotides line up with TRBD1. Germline V lookup: CDR1 SGHRS, CDR2 YFSETQ. The CDR3 runs 15 residues. The junction had 5 bases not matched to a gene; V was cut back by 2 bases and J by 4 bases. DNA of the CDR3: TGCGCCAGCAGCTTTCCAGGGGGCCCATACAATGAGCAGTTCTTC. This gives the protein CASSFPGGPYNEQFF.

The chain links TRBV6-1 to TRBJ2-4, with 9 bases that match TRBD1. The junction had 5 bases not matched to a gene; V was cut back by 6 bases and J by 8 bases. Germline CDR1 MNHNS, CDR2 SASEGT. This CDR3 spans 13 amino acids. CDR3 bases: TGTGCCAGCAGGAGGACAGGGGTTGACATTCAGTACTTC. This codes for CASRRTGVDIQYF.

This chain connects TRBV7-8 to TRBJ2-5; D unresolved. Germline V gene data show CDR1 as SGHVS and CDR2 as FQNEAQ. V dropped 1 base and J dropped 4 bases, with 13 bases sitting between them. CDR3 length: 15 amino acids. CDR3 amino acids: CASSLDRAQLETQYF. The CDR3 bases are TGTGCCAGCAGCTTAGATCGAGCGCAGCTAGAGACCCAGTACTTC.

The V and J genes are TRBV18 and TRBJ1-1; TRBD1 agrees at 8 bases. The length of the CDR3 is 16 residues. Trimming at V came to 1 base and at J to 4 bases, leaving 8 bases not matched to a gene. CDR1 and CDR2 from the germline V gene are KGHSH and LQKENI. The DNA for the CDR3 is TGTGCCAGCTCACCACAAATTGCACAGGGGGTCACTGAAGCTTTCTTT. Translation gives CASSPQIAQGVTEAFF. The full variable domain, completed using reference TRBV18 and TRBJ1-1, is NAGVMQNPRHLVRRRGQEARLRCSPMKGHSHVYWYRQLPEEGLKFMVYLQKENIIDESGMPKERFSAEFPKEGPSILRIQQVVRGDSAAYFCASSPQIAQGVTEAFFGQGTRLTVV.

V usage is TRBV9 and J usage is TRBJ2-1, with 10 bases fitting TRBD2. The junction had 14 bases not matched to a gene; V was cut back by 2 bases and J by 6 bases. This CDR3 comprises 18 residues. Germline V lookup: CDR1 SGDLS, CDR2 YYNGEE. This chain's CDR3 is CASSVTLAGASLGNEQFF. The CDR3, as DNA: TGTGCCAGCAGCGTGACGCTAGCGGGGGCCTCGTTGGGCAATGAGCAGTTCTTC.

The V gene is TRBV2, the J gene TRBJ1-6; TRBD1 matches 7 bases. This CDR3 is 14 amino acids long. Trimming cost V 3 bases and J 7 bases; bases outside gene matches: 3. Germline V gene sequence: CDR1 SNHLY, CDR2 FYNNEI. Written as DNA, the CDR3 is TGTGCCAGCAGTGACCAGGGGGAAAATTCACCCCTCCACTTT. This sequence encodes CASSDQGENSPLHF.

The J gene is TRBJ2-5, the V gene TRBV4-1, with D unresolved. Looked up from germline, CDR1 is MGHRA and CDR2 is YSYEKL. The CDR3 consists of 15 residues. Deletions cut 4 bases from V and 4 bases from J, with 16 bases between. Here the CDR3 reads CASSRAPRVRETQYF. The DNA for the CDR3 is TGCGCCAGCAGCCGAGCCCCTAGAGTAAGAGAGACCCAGTACTTC.